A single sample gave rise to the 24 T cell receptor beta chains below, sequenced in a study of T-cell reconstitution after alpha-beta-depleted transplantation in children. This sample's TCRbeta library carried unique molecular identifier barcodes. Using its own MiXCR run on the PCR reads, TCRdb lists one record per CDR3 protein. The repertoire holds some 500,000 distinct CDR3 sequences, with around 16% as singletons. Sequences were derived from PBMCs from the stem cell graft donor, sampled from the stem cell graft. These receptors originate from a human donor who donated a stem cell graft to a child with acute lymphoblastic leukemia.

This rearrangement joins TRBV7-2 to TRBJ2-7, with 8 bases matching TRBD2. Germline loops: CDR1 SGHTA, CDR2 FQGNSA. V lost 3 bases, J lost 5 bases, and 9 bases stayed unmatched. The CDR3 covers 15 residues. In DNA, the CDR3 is TGTGCCAGCAGCTTTAGAGCGGGAGTCGAGCACGAGCAGTACTTC. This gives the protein CASSFRAGVEHEQYF.

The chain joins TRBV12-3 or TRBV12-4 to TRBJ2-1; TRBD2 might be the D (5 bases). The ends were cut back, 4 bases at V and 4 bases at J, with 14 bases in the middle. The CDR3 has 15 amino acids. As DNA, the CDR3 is TGTGCCAGCAGTTCCACGAGCGGCATGTACAATGAGCAGTTCTTC. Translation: CASSSTSGMYNEQFF.

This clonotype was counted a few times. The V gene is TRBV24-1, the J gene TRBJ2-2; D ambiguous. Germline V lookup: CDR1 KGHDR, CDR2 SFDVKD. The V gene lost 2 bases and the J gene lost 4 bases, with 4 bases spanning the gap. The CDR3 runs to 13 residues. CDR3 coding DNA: TGTGCCACCAGTGATTCAGCCACCGGGGAGCTGTTTTTT. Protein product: CATSDSATGELFF.

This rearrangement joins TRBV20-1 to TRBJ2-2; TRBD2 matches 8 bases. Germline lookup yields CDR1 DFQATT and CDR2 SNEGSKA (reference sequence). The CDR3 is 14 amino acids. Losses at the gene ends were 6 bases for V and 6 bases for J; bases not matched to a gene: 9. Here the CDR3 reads CSALFGRAAGELFF. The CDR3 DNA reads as TGCAGTGCCCTCTTCGGGAGGGCCGCCGGGGAGCTGTTTTTT.

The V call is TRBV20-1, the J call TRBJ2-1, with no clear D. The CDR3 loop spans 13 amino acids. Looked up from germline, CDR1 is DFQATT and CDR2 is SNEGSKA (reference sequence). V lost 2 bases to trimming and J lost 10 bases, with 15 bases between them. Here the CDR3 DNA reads TGCAGTGCTAGACCCCTTCTAATGCCCGAGCAGTTCTTC. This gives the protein CSARPLLMPEQFF.

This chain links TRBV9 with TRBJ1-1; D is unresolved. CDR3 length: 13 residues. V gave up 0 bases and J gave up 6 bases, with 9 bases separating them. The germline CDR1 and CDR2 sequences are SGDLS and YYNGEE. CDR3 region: CASSVDTIAEAFF. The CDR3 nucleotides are TGTGCCAGCAGCGTAGACACAATCGCTGAAGCTTTCTTT.

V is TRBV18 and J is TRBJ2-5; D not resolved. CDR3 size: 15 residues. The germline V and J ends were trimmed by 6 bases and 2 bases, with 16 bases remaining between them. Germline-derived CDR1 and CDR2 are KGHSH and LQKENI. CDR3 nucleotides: TGTGCCAGCTCCCCCAAGGGCCTTCCTCAAGAGACCCAGTACTTC. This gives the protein CASSPKGLPQETQYF.

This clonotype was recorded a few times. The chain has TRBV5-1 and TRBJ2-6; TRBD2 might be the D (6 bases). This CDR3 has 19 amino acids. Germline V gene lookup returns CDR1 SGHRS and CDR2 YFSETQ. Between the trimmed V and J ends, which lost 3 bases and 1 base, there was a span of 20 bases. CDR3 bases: TGCGCCAGCAGCTCTACAAGACTAGAAGAACTATCTGGGGCCAACGTCCTGACTTTC. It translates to CASSSTRLEELSGANVLTF.

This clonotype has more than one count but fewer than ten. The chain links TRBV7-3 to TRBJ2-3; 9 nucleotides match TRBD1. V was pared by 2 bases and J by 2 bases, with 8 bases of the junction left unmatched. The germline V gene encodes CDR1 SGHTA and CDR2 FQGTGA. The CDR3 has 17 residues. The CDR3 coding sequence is TGTGCCAGCAGCTTACGGGGACAGGGAGTTGCCACAGATACGCAGTATTTT. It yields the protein CASSLRGQGVATDTQYF.

CDR3 loop: CSVEGISYEQYF. CDR3 nucleotide sequence: TGCAGCGTTGAAGGGATCTCCTACGAGCAGTACTTC. The rearrangement joins TRBV29-1 to TRBJ2-7; D unclear. V was shortened by 1 base and J by 0 bases, with 4 bases between the two germline ends. Germline V gene sequence: CDR1 SQVTM, CDR2 ANQGSEA. This CDR3 has 12 amino acids.

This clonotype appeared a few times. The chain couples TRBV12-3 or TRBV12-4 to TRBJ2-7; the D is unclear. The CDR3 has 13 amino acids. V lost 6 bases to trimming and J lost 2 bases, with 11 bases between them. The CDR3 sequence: CASSQINTYEQYF. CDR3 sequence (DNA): TGTGCCAGCAGCCAGATAAATACCTACGAGCAGTACTTC.

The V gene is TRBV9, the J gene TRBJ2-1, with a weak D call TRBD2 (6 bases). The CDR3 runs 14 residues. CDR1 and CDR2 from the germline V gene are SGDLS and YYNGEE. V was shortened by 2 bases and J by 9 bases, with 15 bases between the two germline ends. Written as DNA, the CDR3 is TGTGCCAGCAGCGTGGAGTCTCGGGGGAGTGAGCAGTTCTTC. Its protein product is CASSVESRGSEQFF.

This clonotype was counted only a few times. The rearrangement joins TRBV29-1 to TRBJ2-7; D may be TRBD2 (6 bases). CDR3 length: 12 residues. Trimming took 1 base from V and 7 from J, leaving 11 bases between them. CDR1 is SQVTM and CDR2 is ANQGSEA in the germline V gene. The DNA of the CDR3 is TGCAGCGTTGAAGGGGCCGGGGGAGAGCAGTACTTC. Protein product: CSVEGAGGEQYF.

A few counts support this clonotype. The CDR3 nucleotides read TGTGCCAGCTTAGCGGGAAGCACAGATACGCAGTATTTT. Encoded protein: CASLAGSTDTQYF. This rearrangement joins TRBV6-1 to TRBJ2-3; 8 nucleotides match TRBD2. The CDR3 length is 13 residues. Germline loops: CDR1 MNHNS, CDR2 SASEGT. The V segment lost 8 bases and the J segment 0 bases; nucleotides outside the gene matches: 1.

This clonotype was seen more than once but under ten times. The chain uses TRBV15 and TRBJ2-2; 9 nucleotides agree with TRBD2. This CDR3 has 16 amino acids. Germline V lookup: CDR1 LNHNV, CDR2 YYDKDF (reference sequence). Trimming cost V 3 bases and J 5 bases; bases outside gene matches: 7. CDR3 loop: CATSRGTSGLTGELFF. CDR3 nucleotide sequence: TGTGCCACCAGCAGGGGCACTAGCGGGCTTACCGGGGAGCTGTTTTTT.

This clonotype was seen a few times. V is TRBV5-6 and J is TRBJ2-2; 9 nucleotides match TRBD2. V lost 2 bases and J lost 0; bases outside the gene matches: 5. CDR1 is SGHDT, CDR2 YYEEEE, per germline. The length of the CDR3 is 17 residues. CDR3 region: CASSFPSGKSNTGELFF. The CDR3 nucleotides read TGTGCCAGCAGCTTCCCTAGCGGGAAGTCGAACACCGGGGAGCTGTTTTTT.

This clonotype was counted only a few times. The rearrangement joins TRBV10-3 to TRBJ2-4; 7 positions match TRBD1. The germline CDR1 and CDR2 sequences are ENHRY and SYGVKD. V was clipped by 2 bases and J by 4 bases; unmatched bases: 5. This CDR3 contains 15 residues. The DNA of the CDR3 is TGTGCCATCAGTGAGGGGTGGGACAGAAAAAACATTCAGTACTTC. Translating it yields CAISEGWDRKNIQYF.

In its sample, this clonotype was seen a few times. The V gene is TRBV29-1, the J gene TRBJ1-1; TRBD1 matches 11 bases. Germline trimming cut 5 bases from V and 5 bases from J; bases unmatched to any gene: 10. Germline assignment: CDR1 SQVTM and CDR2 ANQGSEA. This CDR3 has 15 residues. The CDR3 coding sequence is TGCAGCGTTTCTGGCTTGGACAGGGGGCCTACTGAAGCTTTCTTT. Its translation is CSVSGLDRGPTEAFF.

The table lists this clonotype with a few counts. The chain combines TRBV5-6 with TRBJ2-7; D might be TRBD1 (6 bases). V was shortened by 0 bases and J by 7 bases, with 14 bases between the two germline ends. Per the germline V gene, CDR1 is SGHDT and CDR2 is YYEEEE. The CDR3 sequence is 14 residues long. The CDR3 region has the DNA TGTGCCAGCAGCTTGGCTGGGGGCGTCTGGGAGCAGTACTTC. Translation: CASSLAGGVWEQYF.

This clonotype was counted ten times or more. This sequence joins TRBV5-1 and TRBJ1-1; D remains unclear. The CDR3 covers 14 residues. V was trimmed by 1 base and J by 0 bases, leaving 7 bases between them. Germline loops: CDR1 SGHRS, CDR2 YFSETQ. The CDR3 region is CASSLSHMNTEAFF. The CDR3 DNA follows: TGCGCCAGCAGCTTGAGTCACATGAACACTGAAGCTTTCTTT.

CDR3 nucleotides: TGCGCCAGCAGCTTGGTATCGGCAGGGAGCTACAATGAGCAGTTCTTC. It yields the protein CASSLVSAGSYNEQFF. V usage is TRBV5-1 and J usage is TRBJ2-1; possibly TRBD1 or TRBD2 for D (5 bases each). Between the trimmed V and J ends, which lost 0 bases and 3 bases, there was a span of 13 bases. CDR3 length: 16 amino acids. Germline lookup yields CDR1 SGHRS and CDR2 YFSETQ. The full variable domain, completed using reference TRBV5-1 and TRBJ2-1, is KAGVTQTPRYLIKTRGQQVTLSCSPISGHRSVSWYQQTPGQGLQFLFEYFSETQRNKGNFPGRFSGRQFSNSRSEMNVSTLELGDSALYLCASSLVSAGSYNEQFFGPGTRLTVL.

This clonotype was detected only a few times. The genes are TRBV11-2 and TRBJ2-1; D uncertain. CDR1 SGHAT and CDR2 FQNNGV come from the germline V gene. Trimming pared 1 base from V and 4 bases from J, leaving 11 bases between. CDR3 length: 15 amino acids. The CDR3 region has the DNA TGTGCCAGCAGCTTAGGAATCAGCCCTTACAATGAGCAGTTCTTC. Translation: CASSLGISPYNEQFF.

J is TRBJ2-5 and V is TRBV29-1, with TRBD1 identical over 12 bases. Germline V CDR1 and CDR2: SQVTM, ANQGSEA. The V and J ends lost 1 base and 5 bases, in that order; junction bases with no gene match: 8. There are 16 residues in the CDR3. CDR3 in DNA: TGCAGCGTTGAAGGGGGGACAGGGGGCCTCGGGGAGACCCAGTACTTC. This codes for CSVEGGTGGLGETQYF.

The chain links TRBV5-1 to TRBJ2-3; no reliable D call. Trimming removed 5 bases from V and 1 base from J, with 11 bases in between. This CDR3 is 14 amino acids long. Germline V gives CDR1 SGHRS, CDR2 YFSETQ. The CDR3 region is CASRSQAGTDTQYF. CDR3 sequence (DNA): TGCGCCAGCAGGTCACAAGCCGGCACAGATACGCAGTATTTT. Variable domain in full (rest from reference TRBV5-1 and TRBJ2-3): KAGVTQTPRYLIKTRGQQVTLSCSPISGHRSVSWYQQTPGQGLQFLFEYFSETQRNKGNFPGRFSGRQFSNSRSEMNVSTLELGDSALYLCASRSQAGTDTQYFGPGTRLTVL.